Listed below are T cell receptor beta chains from one sample, sequenced in a study of blood T cell dynamics during melanoma immunotherapy. The method was immunoSEQ multiplex PCR; TCRdb's version includes in-frame clones alone and lacks a portion of them. Of about 6,300 clones in the sample, nearly 95% were seen once. Material: cell-free DNA from blood, obtained from a patient treated with checkpoint blockade. These receptors were obtained from a human donor with melanoma. Both conserved end residues are part of each CDR3. The D gene is left open where the match is weak. The size entry is marked missing in some rows and otherwise reads once, few, many or a size class.

. | TRBD1 | TRBJ2-2 | TRBV19 | TGTGCCAGTAGCCGACCCGGACAGGGGGCCGGGGAGCTGTTTTTT | CASSRPGQGAGELFF
. | . | TRBJ1-1 | TRBV9 | TGTGCCAGCAGCGTAGCCGGAGAGATGAACACTGAAGCTTTCTTT | CASSVAGEMNTEAFF
. | . | TRBJ2-7 | TRBV5-5 | TGTGCCAGCAGCCGTACGGAGGGAGCCTACGAGCAGTACTTC | CASSRTEGAYEQYF
. | TRBD1 | TRBJ1-1 | TRBV6-1 | TGTGCCAGCAGTGTACAGGGGGCAATGAACACTGAAGCTTTCTTT | CASSVQGAMNTEAFF
. | TRBD1 | TRBJ1-4 | TRBV6-5 | TGTGCCAGCAGGATATCCGGGACAGGGAATGAAAAACTGTTTTTT | CASRISGTGNEKLFF
. | TRBD2 | TRBJ2-1 | TRBV5-8 | TGTGCCTCCCATCCGGGCGGGAGCCGCTATGAGCAGTTCTTC | CASHPGGSRYEQFF
. | . | TRBJ1-6 | TRBV30 | TGTGCCTGGGGCCGGCGGGGTCAATCACCCCTCCACTTT | CAWGRRGQSPLHF
once | TRBD1 | TRBJ2-7 | TRBV27 | TGTGCCAGCAGTCGTGGGACAGGGCGTTCCTACGAGCAGTACTTC | CASSRGTGRSYEQYF
. | . | TRBJ2-1 | TRBV4-1 | TGCGCCAGCAGCCAACCCTCTTGGTTGAATGAGCAGTTCTTC | CASSQPSWLNEQFF
. | . | TRBJ2-3 | TRBV6-1 | TGTGCCAGCCGGATGGGGTTAGCAGATACGCAGTATTTT | CASRMGLADTQYF
. | . | TRBJ2-7 | TRBV10-2 | TGCGCCAGCAGTGACCACTACGAGCAGTACTTC | CASSDHYEQYF
. | . | TRBJ1-2 | TRBV12-2 | TGTGCAAGTCGCTTTCCCAAGTACGGACCACACTGTGACTATGGCTACACCTTC | CASRFPKYGPHCDYGYTF
. | . | TRBJ2-7 | TRBV9 | TGTGCCAGCAGCGTAGGAGCAGAACCCTACGAGCAGTACTTC | CASSVGAEPYEQYF
. | . | TRBJ1-2 | TRBV6-6 | TGTGCCAGCAGTTCCGGGGAGGGGGGAGTCTATGGCTACACCTTC | CASSSGEGGVYGYTF
. | . | TRBJ2-7 | TRBV27 | TGTGCCAGCAGTTTAACCCCGGGAGAAGGAGGCGAGCAGTACTTC | CASSLTPGEGGEQYF
. | . | TRBJ2-7 | TRBV30 | TGTGCCTGGATTATTTCCCTTAACTTC | CAWIISLNF
once | . | TRBJ2-2 | TRBV27 | TGTGCCAGCAGTTTATGGGGGGCCGGGGAGCTGTTTTTT | CASSLWGAGELFF
. | . | TRBJ2-1 | TRBV7-2 | TGTGCCAGCAGCCCCCCGGCGGTCCTCAGTGAGCAGTTCTTC | CASSPPAVLSEQFF
. | TRBD1 | TRBJ2-1 | TRBV27 | TGTGCCAGCACGGGCAGGGGGCTAGTTAGTGAGCAGTTCTTC | CASTGRGLVSEQFF
. | . | TRBJ1-1 | TRBV10-3 | TGTGCCATCAGTGGTAAAGGGGCGAACACTGAAGCTTTCTTT | CAISGKGANTEAFF
. | TRBD1 | TRBJ1-4 | TRBV7-2 | TGTGCCAGCAGCTTATACAGGGACAGGACTAATGAAAAACTGTTTTTT | CASSLYRDRTNEKLFF
. | TRBD1 | TRBJ1-1 | TRBV19 | TGTGCCAGTAGTCCCCAGGGGGCGAACACTGAAGCTTTCTTT | CASSPQGANTEAFF
. | . | TRBJ2-2 | TRBV10-3 | TGTGCCATCAGTGAGGACGGGGGGCCTCACACCGGGGAGCTGTTTTTT | CAISEDGGPHTGELFF
. | . | TRBJ1-1 | TRBV14 | TGTGCCAGCAGCCAAGATCAGGCAGTGGGCACTGAAGCTTTCTTT | CASSQDQAVGTEAFF
. | . | TRBJ1-2 | TRBV19 | TGTGCCAGTATGCAGGGGATAATGCGCGGCTACACCTTC | CASMQGIMRGYTF
. | TRBD1 | TRBJ1-4 | TRBV6-5 | TGTGCCAGCAGTTACACTCAGGGGGCCGGTGAAAAACTGTTTTTT | CASSYTQGAGEKLFF
. | . | TRBJ2-3 | TRBV5-1 | TGCGCCAGTAGCTTGGGTAGGGTTAACACAGATACGCAGTATTTT | CASSLGRVNTDTQYF
. | . | TRBJ1-1 | TRBV13 | TGTGCCAGCAGCCCACCGGTTGGCACTGAAGCTTTCTTT | CASSPPVGTEAFF
. | . | TRBJ2-3 | TRBV9 | TGTGCCAGCAGCCGGTCGGGGCAGGACACAGATACGCAGTATTTT | CASSRSGQDTDTQYF
. | TRBD2 | TRBJ2-3 | TRBV27 | TGTGCCAGCAGTTTATCGAGGGGACTAGCGGGTCTGACTAGCACAGATACGCAGTATTTT | CASSLSRGLAGLTSTDTQYF
. | . | TRBJ2-1 | TRBV7-9 | TGTGCCAGCAGCTCAAGCTCCTACAATGAGCAGTTCTTC | CASSSSSYNEQFF
once | . | TRBJ1-1 | TRBV6-1 | TGTGCCAGCAGTGAAACCCCGTTGCCGAACACTGAAGCTTTCTTT | CASSETPLPNTEAFF
. | TRBD2 | TRBJ2-2 | TRBV4-3 | TGCGCCAGCAGCCAAGATCTTGCCCGGGGGGGACCCGGGGAGCTGTTTTTT | CASSQDLARGGPGELFF
. | . | TRBJ2-7 | TRBV18 | TGTGCCAGCTCCACCACTAGAGACTCCTACGAGCAGTACTTC | CASSTTRDSYEQYF
. | . | TRBJ2-7 | TRBV2 | TGTGCCTTCCGGCGACTACACGAGCAGTACTTC | CAFRRLHEQYF
. | TRBD1 | TRBJ2-7 | TRBV19 | TGTGCCAGTAGTGGACCGGGACAGGGAGGGTACGAGCAGTACTTC | CASSGPGQGGYEQYF
. | . | TRBJ1-2 | TRBV2 | TGTGCCACGAGTACCCGTTCTGAATATGGCTACACCTTC | CATSTRSEYGYTF
. | . | TRBJ1-2 | TRBV5-6 | TGTGCCAGCAGCTCCGACCCCTCCTGGTACACCTTC | CASSSDPSWYTF
. | . | TRBJ1-1 | TRBV5-1 | TGCGCCAGCAGCTTGATGATGAGGGGCTGGAACACTGAAGCTTTCTTT | CASSLMMRGWNTEAFF
once | TRBD2 | TRBJ2-1 | TRBV4-3 | TGCGCCAGCAGCCAAGACAGGACGGGAGGGCCCTGGAATGAGCAGTTCTTC | CASSQDRTGGPWNEQFF
. | . | TRBJ2-7 | TRBV4-1 | TGCGCCAGCAGCCAAGAACCGTACGAGCAGTACTTC | CASSQEPYEQYF
. | TRBD2 | TRBJ2-7 | TRBV2 | TGTGCCAGTTCCGTGACTAGCGGGGGGGCTGTCGAGCAGTACTTC | CASSVTSGGAVEQYF
. | TRBD2 | TRBJ2-7 | TRBV5-1 | TGCGCCAGCAGCAGCGGACTAGCGGGGGGGTTCTTCTCCTACGAGCAGTACTTC | CASSSGLAGGFFSYEQYF
. | . | TRBJ1-1 | TRBV30 | TGTGCCTGGAGTACAGGGACCGCTGAAGCTTTCTTT | CAWSTGTAEAFF
once | TRBD2 | TRBJ2-7 | TRBV7-2 | TGTGCCAGCAGCTTAGGGTTCGGTCGGGAGGGCGGCTACGAGCAGTACTTC | CASSLGFGREGGYEQYF